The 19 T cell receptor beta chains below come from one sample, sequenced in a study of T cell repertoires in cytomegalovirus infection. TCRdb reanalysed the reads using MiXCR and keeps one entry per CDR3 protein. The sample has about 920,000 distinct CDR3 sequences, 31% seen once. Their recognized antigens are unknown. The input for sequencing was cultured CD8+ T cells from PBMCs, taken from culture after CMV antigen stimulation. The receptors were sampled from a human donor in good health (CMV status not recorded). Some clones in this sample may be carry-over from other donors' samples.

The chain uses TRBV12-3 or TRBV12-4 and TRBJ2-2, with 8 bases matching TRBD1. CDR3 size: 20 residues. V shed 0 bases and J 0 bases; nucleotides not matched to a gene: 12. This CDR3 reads CASSLAPGTGDIANTGELFF. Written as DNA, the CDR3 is TGTGCCAGCAGTTTAGCTCCCGGGACAGGAGATATCGCGAACACCGGGGAGCTGTTTTTT.

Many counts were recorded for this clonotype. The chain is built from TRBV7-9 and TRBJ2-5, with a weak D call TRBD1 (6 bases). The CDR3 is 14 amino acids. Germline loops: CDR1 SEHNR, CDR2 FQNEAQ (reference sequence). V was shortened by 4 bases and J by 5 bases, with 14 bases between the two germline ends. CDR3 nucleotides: TGTGCCAGCAGCTACCCGACAGGTTTGGAGACCCAGTACTTC. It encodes CASSYPTGLETQYF.

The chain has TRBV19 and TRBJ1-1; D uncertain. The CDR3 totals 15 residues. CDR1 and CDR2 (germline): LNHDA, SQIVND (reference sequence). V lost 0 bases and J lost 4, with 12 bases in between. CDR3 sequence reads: CASSIDLYGRTEAFF. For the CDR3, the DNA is TGTGCCAGTAGTATAGATCTATACGGACGCACTGAAGCTTTCTTT.

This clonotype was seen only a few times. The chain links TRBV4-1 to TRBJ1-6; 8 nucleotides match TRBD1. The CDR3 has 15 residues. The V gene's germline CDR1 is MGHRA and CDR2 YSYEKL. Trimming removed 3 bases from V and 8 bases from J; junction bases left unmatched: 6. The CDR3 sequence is CASSQGQGAYSPLHF. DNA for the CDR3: TGCGCCAGCAGCCAGGGGCAGGGGGCTTATTCACCCCTCCACTTT.

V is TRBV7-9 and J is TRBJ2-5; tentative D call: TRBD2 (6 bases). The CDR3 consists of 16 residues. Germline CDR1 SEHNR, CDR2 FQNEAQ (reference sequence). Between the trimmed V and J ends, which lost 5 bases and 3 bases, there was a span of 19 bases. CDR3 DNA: TGTGCCAGCAGCCCCTCCCCCCGAGGCGGGGAAGAGACCCAGTACTTC. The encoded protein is CASSPSPRGGEETQYF. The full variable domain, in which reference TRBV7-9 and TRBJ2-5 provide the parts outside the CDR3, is DTGVSQNPRHKITKRGQNVTFRCDPISEHNRLYWYRQTLGQGPEFLTYFQNEAQLEKSRLLSDRFSAERPKGSFSTLEIQRTEQGDSAMYLCASSPSPRGGEETQYFGPGTRLLVL.

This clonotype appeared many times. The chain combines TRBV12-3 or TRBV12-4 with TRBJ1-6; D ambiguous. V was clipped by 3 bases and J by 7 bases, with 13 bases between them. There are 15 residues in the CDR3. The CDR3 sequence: CASSLTGSSNSPLHF. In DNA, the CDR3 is TGTGCCAGCAGTTTGACGGGATCCTCAAATTCACCCCTCCACTTT.

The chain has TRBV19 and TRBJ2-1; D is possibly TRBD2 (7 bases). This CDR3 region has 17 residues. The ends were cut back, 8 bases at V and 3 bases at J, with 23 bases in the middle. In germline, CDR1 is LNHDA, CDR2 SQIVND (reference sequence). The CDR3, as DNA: TGTGCCAGTGGGCGTGGGGGCCTGGGGGGGTTCTACAATGAGCAGTTCTTC. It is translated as CASGRGGLGGFYNEQFF.

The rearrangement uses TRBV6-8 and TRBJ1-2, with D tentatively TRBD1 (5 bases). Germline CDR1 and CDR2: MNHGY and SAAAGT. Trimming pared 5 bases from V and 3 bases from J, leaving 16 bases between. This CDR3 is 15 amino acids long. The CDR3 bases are TGTGCCAGCAGTGAGTCGGACACCGCATACTATGGCTACACCTTC. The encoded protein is CASSESDTAYYGYTF.

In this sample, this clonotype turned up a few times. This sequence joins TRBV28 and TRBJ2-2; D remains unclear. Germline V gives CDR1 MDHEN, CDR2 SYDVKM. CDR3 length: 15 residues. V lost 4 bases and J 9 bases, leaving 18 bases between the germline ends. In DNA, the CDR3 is TGTGCCAGCAGTTCCCCCGGGTCCTCTTGGAGGGAGCTGTTTTTT. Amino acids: CASSSPGSSWRELFF.

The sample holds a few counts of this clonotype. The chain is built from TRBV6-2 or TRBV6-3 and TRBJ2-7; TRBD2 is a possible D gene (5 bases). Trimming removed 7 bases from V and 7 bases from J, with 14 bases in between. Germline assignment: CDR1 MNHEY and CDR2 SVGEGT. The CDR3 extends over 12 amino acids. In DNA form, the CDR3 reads TGTGCCAGCAAGGACTGGTCGACGGAGCAGTACGTC. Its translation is CASKDWSTEQYV.

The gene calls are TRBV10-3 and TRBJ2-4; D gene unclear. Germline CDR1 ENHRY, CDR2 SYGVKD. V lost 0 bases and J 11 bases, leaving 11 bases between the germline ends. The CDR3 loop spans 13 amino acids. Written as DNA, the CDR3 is TGTGCCATCAGTGAGTCGGGCGGCCCCCTTCAGTACTTC. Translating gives CAISESGGPLQYF.

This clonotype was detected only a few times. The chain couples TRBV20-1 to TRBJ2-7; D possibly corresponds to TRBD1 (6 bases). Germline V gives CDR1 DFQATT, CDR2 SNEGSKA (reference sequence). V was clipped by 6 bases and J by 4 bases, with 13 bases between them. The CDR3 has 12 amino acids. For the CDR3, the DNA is TGCAGTGCGAGATGGACAGATTACGAGCAGTACTTC. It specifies CSARWTDYEQYF.

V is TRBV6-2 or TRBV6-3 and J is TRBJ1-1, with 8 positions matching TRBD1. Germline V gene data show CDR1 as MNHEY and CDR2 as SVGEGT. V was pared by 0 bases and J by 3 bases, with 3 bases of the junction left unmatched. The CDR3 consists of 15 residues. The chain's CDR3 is CASSYSFRGHTEAFF. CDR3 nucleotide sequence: TGTGCCAGCAGTTACTCGTTCAGGGGGCACACTGAAGCTTTCTTT.

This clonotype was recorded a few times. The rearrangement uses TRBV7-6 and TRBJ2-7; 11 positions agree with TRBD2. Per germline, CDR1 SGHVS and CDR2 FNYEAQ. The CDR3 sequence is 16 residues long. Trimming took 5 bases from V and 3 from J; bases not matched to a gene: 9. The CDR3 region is CASSPYTSGGYYEQYF. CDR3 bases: TGTGCCAGCAGCCCGTATACTAGCGGGGGCTACTACGAGCAGTACTTC.

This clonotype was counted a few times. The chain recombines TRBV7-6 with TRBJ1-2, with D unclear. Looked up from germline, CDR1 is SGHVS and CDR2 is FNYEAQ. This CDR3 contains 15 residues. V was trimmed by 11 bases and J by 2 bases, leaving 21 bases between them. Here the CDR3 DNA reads TGTGCCGGATTACAGCAGGTTGACATAAACTATGGCTACACCTTC. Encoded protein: CAGLQQVDINYGYTF.

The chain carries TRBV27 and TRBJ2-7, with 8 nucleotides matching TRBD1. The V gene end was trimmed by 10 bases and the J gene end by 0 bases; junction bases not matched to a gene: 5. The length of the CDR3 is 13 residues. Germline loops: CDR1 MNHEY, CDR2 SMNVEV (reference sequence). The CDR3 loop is CATSGQGSYEQYF. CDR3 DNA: TGTGCCACCTCCGGACAGGGCTCCTACGAGCAGTACTTC.

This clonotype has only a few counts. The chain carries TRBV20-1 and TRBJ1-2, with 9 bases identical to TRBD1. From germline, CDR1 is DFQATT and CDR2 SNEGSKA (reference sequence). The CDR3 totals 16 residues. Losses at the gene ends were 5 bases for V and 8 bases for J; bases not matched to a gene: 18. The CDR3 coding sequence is TGCAGTGCTCGCATCCCCCGGGACAGGGTCGACCGCGGCTACACCTTC. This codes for CSARIPRDRVDRGYTF.

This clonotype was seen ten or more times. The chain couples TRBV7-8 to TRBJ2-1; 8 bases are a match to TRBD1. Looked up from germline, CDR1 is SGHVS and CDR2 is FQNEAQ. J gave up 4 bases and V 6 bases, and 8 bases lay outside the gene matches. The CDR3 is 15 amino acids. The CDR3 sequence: CASRRGQALYNEQFF. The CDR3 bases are TGTGCCAGCAGGAGGGGACAGGCCCTTTACAATGAGCAGTTCTTC.

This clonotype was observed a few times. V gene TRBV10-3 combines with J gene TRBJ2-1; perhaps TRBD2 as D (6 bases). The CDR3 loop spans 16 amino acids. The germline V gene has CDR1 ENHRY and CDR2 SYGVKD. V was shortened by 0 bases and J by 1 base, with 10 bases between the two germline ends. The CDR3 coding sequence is TGTGCCATCAGTGAGTCGATGGCGGGGTCCTACAATGAGCAGTTCTTC. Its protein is CAISESMAGSYNEQFF.